This T cell receptor (beta chain) was sequenced in a study of identical twins. In the case of this clonotype: The antigen is unknown.

Points from the study as a whole: Cross-sectional statistics, not tracking of the same donors, supported the conclusions.

Germline CDR1 reads MNHEY; CDR2 reads SMNVEV (reference sequence). V dropped 3 bases and J dropped 1 base, with 9 bases sitting between them. CDR3 length: 14 amino acids. TCRdb re-called the 5' RACE reads with MiXCR, one entry per CDR3 protein. Of some 790,000 distinct CDR3 sequences in the sample, 15% to 20% were seen once. These data were also reused for a study on T cells expressing NK-cell markers. As that report states: Most of the eight sequenced donors tested HCMV-seropositive; one tested seronegative. Several of the experiments relied on an anti-gamma-delta TCR antibody so that only alpha-beta TCR T cells were sorted. It is unclear if expanded NKG2C-expressing clones target HCMV antigens.

This sequence was found in a woman between 18 and 30 years old in good health. The sample comprised PBMCs. The rearrangement joins TRBV27 to TRBJ2-5; possible D gene TRBD1, 6 bases. The CDR3 sequence is CASSFLGAQETQYF. In DNA form, the CDR3 reads TGTGCCAGCAGTTTTTTGGGGGCCCAAGAGACCCAGTACTTC.